The rows below give T cell receptor beta chains drawn from one sample of a study of blood T cell repertoires in COVID-19. TCRdb keeps only in-frame clones here, not all; method: immunoSEQ multiplex PCR. The data show more than 250,000 clones, around 90% seen once. Sequenced sample: PBMCs or T cells enriched from blood (not recorded which). Receptor source: a woman under 30 with acute COVID-19. Each CDR3 is given with its conserved first and last residue. The order of the fields is V gene, clone size, CDR3 length, D gene, CDR3 protein. A D gene is named only where the DNA matches it firmly. Size tells how often a clone was seen (once, few, many) or the class of an expanded clone, and some rows leave it out.

v_gene: TRBV4-2
abundance: -
len: 15
d_gene: -
CDR3aa: CASSQDRSPGNTIYF

v_gene: TRBV28
abundance: -
len: 14
d_gene: TRBD1
CDR3aa: CASSLVGQAYEQYF

v_gene: TRBV5-6
abundance: -
len: 15
d_gene: -
CDR3aa: CASSLGSSPYNEQFF

v_gene: TRBV10-3
abundance: -
len: 15
d_gene: TRBD1
CDR3aa: CAISDAGGPDYGYTF

v_gene: TRBV2
abundance: -
len: 13
d_gene: -
CDR3aa: CASRTGFNEKLFF

v_gene: TRBV3-1/TRBV3-2
abundance: -
len: 15
d_gene: -
CDR3aa: CASSQELGRNYEQYF

v_gene: TRBV28
abundance: few
len: 13
d_gene: -
CDR3aa: CASTPGFPGRYTF

v_gene: TRBV29-1
abundance: -
len: 14
d_gene: -
CDR3aa: CSVEGRGGAYEQYF

v_gene: TRBV18
abundance: -
len: 15
d_gene: TRBD1
CDR3aa: CASSPLRDRETEAFF

v_gene: TRBV10-3
abundance: few
len: 14
d_gene: -
CDR3aa: CAISAGIELNTIYF

v_gene: TRBV19
abundance: -
len: 16
d_gene: TRBD1
CDR3aa: CASSTTPGQGADEQYF